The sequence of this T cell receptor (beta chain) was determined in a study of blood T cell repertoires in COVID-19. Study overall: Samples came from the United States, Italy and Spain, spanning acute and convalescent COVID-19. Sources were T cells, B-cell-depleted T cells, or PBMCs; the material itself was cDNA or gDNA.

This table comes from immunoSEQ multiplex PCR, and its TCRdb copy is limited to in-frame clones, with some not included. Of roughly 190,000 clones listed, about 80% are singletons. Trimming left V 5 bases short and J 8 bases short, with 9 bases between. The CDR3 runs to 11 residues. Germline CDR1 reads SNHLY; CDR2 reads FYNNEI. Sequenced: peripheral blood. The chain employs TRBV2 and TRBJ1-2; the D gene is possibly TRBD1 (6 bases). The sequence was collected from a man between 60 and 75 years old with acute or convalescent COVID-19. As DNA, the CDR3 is TGTGCCAGCAGTACAGGGTGGGGCTACACCTTC. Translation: CASSTGWGYTF.